A single sample is the source of the 26 T cell receptor beta chains below, sequenced in a study of blood T cell repertoires in COVID-19. Libraries were prepared by immunoSEQ multiplex PCR; TCRdb keeps only in-frame clonotypes and omits some of them. The data show around 66,000 clones, around three quarters seen once. The sample taken for sequencing was peripheral blood. These receptors were taken from a human donor in a cohort sampled during active COVID-19.

This clone was picked up a small number of times. The chain recombines TRBV4-3 with TRBJ2-5, with 9 bases lining up with TRBD2. V lost 0 bases, J lost 5 bases, and 7 bases stayed unmatched. CDR1 is LGHNA and CDR2 is YSLEER in the germline V gene. This CDR3 region has 16 residues. As DNA, the CDR3 is TGCGCCAGCAGCCAAGATCCCCTAGCGGGGTCGGAGACCCAGTACTTC. Residues: CASSQDPLAGSETQYF.

This clone was detected only a few times. This sequence joins TRBV7-9 and TRBJ1-6; D is undetermined. Germline CDR1 SEHNR, CDR2 FQNEAQ (reference sequence). The CDR3 extends over 14 amino acids. The V end lost 9 bases, the J end lost 7 bases, and 16 bases lay between the germline ends. Here the CDR3 reads CASSPGGRNSPLHF. CDR3 coding DNA: TGTGCCAGTTCCCCTGGCGGGAGGAATTCACCCCTCCACTTT. Supplemented by reference TRBV7-9 and TRBJ1-6, the full variable domain reads DTGVSQNPRHKITKRGQNVTFRCDPISEHNRLYWYRQTLGQGPEFLTYFQNEAQLEKSRLLSDRFSAERPKGSFSTLEIQRTEQGDSAMYLCASSPGGRNSPLHFGNGTRLTVT.

This chain connects TRBV25-1 to TRBJ2-5; D not resolved. CDR1 is MGHDK, CDR2 SYGVNS, per germline. The V and J ends lost 0 bases and 4 bases respectively, with 6 bases between them. The CDR3 spans 13 residues. The CDR3: CASSEYLRETQYF. The CDR3 nucleotides are TGTGCCAGCAGTGAATATCTCAGAGAGACCCAGTACTTC.

J is TRBJ2-7 and V is TRBV4-3, with TRBD1 as a possible D gene (5 bases). The CDR3 extends over 16 amino acids. Trimming removed 0 bases from V and 7 bases from J, with 19 bases in between. Germline-derived CDR1 and CDR2 are LGHNA and YSLEER. CDR3 in amino acids: CASSQDPAGNHGEQYF. CDR3 in DNA: TGCGCCAGCAGCCAAGATCCGGCAGGGAATCATGGTGAGCAGTACTTC.

V gene TRBV6-2 or TRBV6-3 combines with J gene TRBJ2-2; D ambiguous. The CDR3 has 16 amino acids. Germline V gives CDR1 MNHEY, CDR2 SVGEGT. V lost 2 bases and J lost 0, with 10 bases in between. The CDR3 DNA sequence: TGTGCCAGCAGTTACGGTAGTGACTCGAACACCGGGGAGCTGTTTTTT. Its translation: CASSYGSDSNTGELFF.

This sequence joins TRBV5-1 and TRBJ2-1; maybe TRBD2 (5 bases). CDR3 length equals 13 residues. Germline-derived CDR1 and CDR2 are SGHRS and YFSETQ. Trimming pared 9 bases from V and 2 bases from J, leaving 12 bases between. The chain's CDR3 is CANPGAAYNEQFF. The CDR3 region has the DNA TGCGCCAACCCAGGAGCGGCCTACAATGAGCAGTTCTTC.

The chain recombines TRBV7-2 with TRBJ1-5; a possible D gene is TRBD1 (6 bases). Trimming left V 4 bases short and J 1 base short, with 11 bases between. CDR1 is SGHTA, CDR2 FQGNSA, per germline. The CDR3 runs 15 residues. The CDR3 DNA follows: TGTGCCAGCAGCTCCCGCAGGGGCAGCAATCAGCCCCAGCATTTT. Translating gives CASSSRRGSNQPQHF.

V and J are TRBV7-2 and TRBJ2-3; no clear D. CDR3 length: 14 amino acids. Trimming took 2 bases from V and 1 from J, leaving 7 bases between them. CDR1 and CDR2 (germline): SGHTA, FQGNSA. CDR3 in DNA: TGTGCCAGCAGCTTAACCCGGGGCACAGATACGCAGTATTTT. Its translation: CASSLTRGTDTQYF.

This clone was observed once. This chain links TRBV28 with TRBJ2-1; TRBD1 might be the D (5 bases). Germline lookup yields CDR1 MDHEN and CDR2 SYDVKM. Trimming pared 10 bases from V and 6 bases from J, leaving 25 bases between. The CDR3 is 16 amino acids. The CDR3 sequence: CATSPPDSLIGNEQFF. The CDR3 region has the DNA TGTGCCACCTCACCCCCAGACAGCCTAATCGGCAATGAGCAGTTCTTC.

The J gene is TRBJ2-1, the V gene TRBV19; D possibly corresponds to TRBD2 (6 bases). The ends were cut back, 4 bases at V and 10 bases at J, with 20 bases in the middle. Germline-derived CDR1 and CDR2 are LNHDA and SQIVND (reference sequence). This CDR3 region has 15 residues. CDR3 in amino acids: CASSRSGTSMWEQFF. Here the CDR3 DNA reads TGTGCCAGTAGTAGATCCGGGACTTCTATGTGGGAGCAGTTCTTC.

This clone occurred once. V is TRBV28 and J is TRBJ1-1; the match to TRBD1 covers 11 bases. The V and J ends lost 5 bases and 1 base, in that order; junction bases with no gene match: 3. The germline V gene encodes CDR1 MDHEN and CDR2 SYDVKM. The CDR3 totals 15 residues. The CDR3 DNA reads TGTGCCAGCAGTCGGACAGGGGGCGCGAACACTGAAGCTTTCTTT. Translating gives CASSRTGGANTEAFF.

The V and J genes are TRBV7-9 and TRBJ2-2; the D gene is possibly TRBD2 (6 bases). Germline lookup yields CDR1 SEHNR and CDR2 FQNEAQ (reference sequence). V was trimmed by 3 bases and J by 5 bases, leaving 13 bases between them. CDR3 length: 15 amino acids. The CDR3 DNA is TGTGCCAGCAGCTTTTCGGGACTGATGACCGGGGAGCTGTTTTTT. It is translated as CASSFSGLMTGELFF.

V gene TRBV9 combines with J gene TRBJ1-1, with TRBD1 as a possible D gene (5 bases). Germline loops: CDR1 SGDLS, CDR2 YYNGEE. The CDR3 is 15 amino acids. The ends were cut back, 3 bases at V and 1 base at J, with 13 bases in the middle. CDR3 sequence: CASSGSDTRNTEAFF. DNA of the CDR3: TGTGCCAGCAGCGGGTCGGACACCCGGAACACTGAAGCTTTCTTT.

V and J are TRBV4-3 and TRBJ1-3, with D unresolved. Germline loops: CDR1 LGHNA, CDR2 YSLEER. This CDR3 is built from 15 residues. Trimming pared 1 base from V and 0 bases from J, leaving 7 bases between. The CDR3 DNA follows: TGCGCCAGCAGCCAAGTGCCAGGCTCTGGAAACACCATATATTTT. Its translation is CASSQVPGSGNTIYF.

The rearrangement links TRBV2 to TRBJ2-1, with 8 nucleotides matching TRBD1. The CDR3 is 15 residues long. The J segment lost 7 bases and the V segment lost 7 bases, leaving 12 bases of the junction unmatched. Germline assignment: CDR1 SNHLY and CDR2 FYNNEI. CDR3: CASTSLGQVGNEQFF. In nucleotides, the CDR3 is TGTGCCAGCACCTCCTTGGGACAGGTAGGGAATGAGCAGTTCTTC.

The rearrangement uses TRBV27 and TRBJ2-3; D is ambiguous. The CDR3 is 15 residues long. With 4 bases removed from V and 0 bases from J, the gap between germline ends came to 11 bases. Germline V CDR1 and CDR2: MNHEY, SMNVEV (reference sequence). Here the CDR3 reads CASSSPHGSTDTQYF. DNA of the CDR3: TGTGCCAGCAGTTCCCCTCACGGGAGCACAGATACGCAGTATTTT.

The chain has TRBV29-1 and TRBJ1-2; D is uncertain. Trimming stripped 3 bases from V and 4 bases from J, with 9 bases between. Germline CDR1 SQVTM, CDR2 ANQGSEA. This CDR3 is built from 12 residues. CDR3 sequence reads: CSVDEGVYGYTF. The CDR3 DNA sequence: TGCAGCGTTGATGAGGGCGTCTATGGCTACACCTTC.

This chain connects TRBV5-8 to TRBJ2-7; maybe TRBD2 (6 bases). The CDR3 consists of 14 residues. Trimming removed 0 bases from V and 0 bases from J, with 7 bases in between. Germline loops: CDR1 SGHTS, CDR2 YDEGEE. The CDR3 here is CASSLGGVSYEQYF. For the CDR3, the DNA is TGTGCCAGCAGCTTGGGGGGGGTCTCCTACGAGCAGTACTTC.

The chain recombines TRBV28 with TRBJ2-6, with D possibly being TRBD1 (5 bases). Between the trimmed V and J ends, which lost 8 bases and 1 base, there was a span of 12 bases. From germline, CDR1 is MDHEN and CDR2 SYDVKM. The CDR3 totals 15 residues. As DNA, the CDR3 is TGTGCCAGCGGGCAGGGTTCTTCTGGGGCCAACGTCCTGACTTTC. Amino acid sequence: CASGQGSSGANVLTF. The full variable domain, its missing parts supplied by reference TRBV28 and TRBJ2-6, is DVKVTQSSRYLVKRTGEKVFLECVQDMDHENMFWYRQDPGLGLRLIYFSYDVKMKEKGDIPEGYSVSREKKERFSLILESASTNQTSMYLCASGQGSSGANVLTFGAGSRLTVL.

The chain combines TRBV7-9 with TRBJ2-3; 8 bases match TRBD1. From germline, CDR1 is SEHNR and CDR2 FQNEAQ (reference sequence). J was trimmed by 2 bases and V by 4 bases; bases with no gene match: 11. The CDR3 has 17 residues. The DNA of the CDR3 is TGTGCCAGCAGCTCGGCGGGTGGACAGGGAGTCACAGATACGCAGTATTTT. Protein sequence: CASSSAGGQGVTDTQYF.

The rearrangement joins TRBV4-1 to TRBJ2-3, with 9 positions matching TRBD1. CDR3 size: 16 residues. Germline V gene sequence: CDR1 MGHRA, CDR2 YSYEKL. The junction had 6 bases not matched to a gene; V was cut back by 3 bases and J by 2 bases. CDR3 protein: CASSHRTGAVTDTQYF. CDR3 DNA sequence: TGCGCCAGCAGCCATAGGACAGGGGCGGTCACAGATACGCAGTATTTT.

This chain joins TRBV2 and TRBJ1-1; 7 bases fit TRBD1. CDR3 length: 17 amino acids. V lost 6 bases to trimming and J lost 1 base; unmatched junction nucleotides: 14. Germline V gene lookup returns CDR1 SNHLY and CDR2 FYNNEI. DNA of the CDR3: TGTGCCAGCAGGGGGGACAGCCCGTACGTCAAGAACACTGAAGCTTTCTTT. Protein sequence: CASRGDSPYVKNTEAFF.

V usage is TRBV4-3 and J usage is TRBJ2-7; 9 positions agree with TRBD2. This CDR3 region has 15 residues. V shed 0 bases and J 3 bases; nucleotides not matched to a gene: 3. Per the germline V gene, CDR1 is LGHNA and CDR2 is YSLEER. The CDR3 reads CASSQEPSGVYEQYF. Here the CDR3 DNA reads TGCGCCAGCAGCCAAGAGCCTAGCGGGGTCTACGAGCAGTACTTC.

The gene calls are TRBV5-4 and TRBJ2-7; D might be TRBD2 (5 bases). V lost 0 bases, J lost 2 bases, and 12 bases lay in between. Germline V gene sequence: CDR1 SGHNT, CDR2 YYREEE (reference sequence). The CDR3 extends over 15 amino acids. The DNA of the CDR3 is TGTGCCAGCAGCTTGGGTGGGAGAGGCGCCTACGAGCAGTACTTC. Its protein is CASSLGGRGAYEQYF.

This clone was seen once. The V call is TRBV18, the J call TRBJ1-2; D unclear. Trimming stripped 0 bases from V and 6 bases from J, with 11 bases between. Germline V gene lookup returns CDR1 KGHSH and CDR2 LQKENI. The CDR3 sequence is 14 residues long. CDR3 sequence: CASSPPGRQDGYTF. CDR3 DNA sequence: TGTGCCAGCTCACCACCGGGTAGGCAGGATGGCTACACCTTC.

This clone was counted once. V is TRBV7-3 and J is TRBJ2-2; 8 nucleotides align to TRBD2. The V gene end was trimmed by 6 bases and the J gene end by 3 bases; junction bases not matched to a gene: 6. From germline, CDR1 is SGHTA and CDR2 FQGTGA. The CDR3 sequence is 15 residues long. CDR3 loop: CASRVSGSDTGELFF. Here the CDR3 DNA reads TGTGCCAGCAGGGTGAGCGGGAGCGACACCGGGGAGCTGTTTTTT.